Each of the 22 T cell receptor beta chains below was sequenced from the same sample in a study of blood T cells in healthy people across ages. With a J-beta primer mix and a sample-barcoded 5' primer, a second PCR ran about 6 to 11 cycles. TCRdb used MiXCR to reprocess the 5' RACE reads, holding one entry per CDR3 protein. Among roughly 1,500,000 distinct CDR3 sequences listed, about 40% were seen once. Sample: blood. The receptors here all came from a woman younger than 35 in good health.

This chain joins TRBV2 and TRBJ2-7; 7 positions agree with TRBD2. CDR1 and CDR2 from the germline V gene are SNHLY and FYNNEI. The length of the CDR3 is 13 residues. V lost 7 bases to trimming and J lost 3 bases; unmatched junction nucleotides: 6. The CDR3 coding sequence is TGTGCCAGCACGGCGGGAGAGTACTACGAGCAGTACTTC. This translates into CASTAGEYYEQYF.

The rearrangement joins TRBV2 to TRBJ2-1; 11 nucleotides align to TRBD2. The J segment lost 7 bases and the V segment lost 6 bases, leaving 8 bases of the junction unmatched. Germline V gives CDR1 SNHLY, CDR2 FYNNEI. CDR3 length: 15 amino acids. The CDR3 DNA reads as TGTGCCAGCAGGCCTGGGACTAGCGGCCCGAATGAGCAGTTCTTC. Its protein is CASRPGTSGPNEQFF.

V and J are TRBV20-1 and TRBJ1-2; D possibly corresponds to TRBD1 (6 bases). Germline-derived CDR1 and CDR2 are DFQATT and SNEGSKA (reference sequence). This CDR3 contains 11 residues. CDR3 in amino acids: CSPKTGYGYTF. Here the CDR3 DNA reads TGCAGCCCTAAGACAGGCTATGGCTACACCTTC.

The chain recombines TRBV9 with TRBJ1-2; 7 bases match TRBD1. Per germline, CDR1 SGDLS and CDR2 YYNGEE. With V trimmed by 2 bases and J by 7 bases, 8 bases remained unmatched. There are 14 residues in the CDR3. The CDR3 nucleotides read TGTGCCAGCAGCGTTGGACAGGCGGTCGGTGGCTACACCTTC. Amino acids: CASSVGQAVGGYTF.

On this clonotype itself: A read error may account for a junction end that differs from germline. CDR3: CANSQLAATTYEQYF. The CDR3 bases are TGTGCCAACAGCCAACTAGCGGCAACAACCTACGAGCAGTACTTC. The rearrangement links TRBV4-2 to TRBJ2-7, with 8 bases matching TRBD2. There are 15 residues in the CDR3. Germline V gene data show CDR1 as LGHNA and CDR2 as YNFKEQ.

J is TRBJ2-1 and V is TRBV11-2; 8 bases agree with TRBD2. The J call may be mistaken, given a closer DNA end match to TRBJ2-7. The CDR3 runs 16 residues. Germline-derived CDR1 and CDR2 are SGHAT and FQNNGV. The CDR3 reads CASSPRLASSYNEQYF. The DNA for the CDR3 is TGTGCCAGCAGCCCGCGACTAGCGAGCTCCTACAATGAGCAGTACTTC.

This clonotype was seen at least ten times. The CDR3 region has the DNA TGTGCCAGCAGCCCCCCCGGGACTAGCGGGAAGGGTACGCAGTATTTT. It is translated as CASSPPGTSGKGTQYF. This chain uses TRBV7-2 with TRBJ2-3; 13 nucleotides match TRBD2. The CDR3 runs 16 residues. V was clipped by 5 bases and J by 8 bases; unmatched bases: 10. Germline lookup yields CDR1 SGHTA and CDR2 FQGNSA.

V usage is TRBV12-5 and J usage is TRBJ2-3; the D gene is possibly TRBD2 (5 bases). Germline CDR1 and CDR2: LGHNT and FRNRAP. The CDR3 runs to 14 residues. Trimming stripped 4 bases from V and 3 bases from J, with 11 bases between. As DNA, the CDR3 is TGTGCTAGTGGTTCCGGGATGGAGACAGATACGCAGTATTTT. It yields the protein CASGSGMETDTQYF.

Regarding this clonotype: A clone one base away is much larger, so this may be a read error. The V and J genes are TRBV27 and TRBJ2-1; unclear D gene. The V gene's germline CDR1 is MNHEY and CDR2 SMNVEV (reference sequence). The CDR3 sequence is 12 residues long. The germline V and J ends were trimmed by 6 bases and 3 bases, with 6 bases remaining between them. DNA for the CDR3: TGTGCCAGCAGGTTTGGCTACAATGAGCAGTTCTTC. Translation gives CASRFGYNEQFF.

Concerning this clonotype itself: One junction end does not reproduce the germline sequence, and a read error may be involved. As DNA, the CDR3 is TGTGCCAGCAGAGCTACCCCCGACATCTCCCACAATGAGCAGTTCTTC. Its translation: CASRATPDISHNEQFF. This chain uses TRBV5-5 with TRBJ2-1; D unclear. CDR3 length: 16 amino acids. Germline V gene lookup returns CDR1 SGHKS and CDR2 YYEKEE (reference sequence).

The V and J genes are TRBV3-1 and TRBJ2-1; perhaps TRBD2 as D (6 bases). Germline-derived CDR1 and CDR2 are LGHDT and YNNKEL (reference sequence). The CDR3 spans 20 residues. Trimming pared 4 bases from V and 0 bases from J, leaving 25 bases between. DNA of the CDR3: TGTGCCAGCAGCCGGAGCAGCGGGTCTACAATAAAGAGCTCCTACAATGAGCAGTTCTTC. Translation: CASSRSSGSTIKSSYNEQFF.

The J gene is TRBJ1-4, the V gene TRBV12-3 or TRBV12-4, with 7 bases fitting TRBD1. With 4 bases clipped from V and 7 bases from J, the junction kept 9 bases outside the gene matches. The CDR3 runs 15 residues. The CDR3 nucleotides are TGTGCCAGCAGTTATCTCAGGGGGTCAAGTGAAAAACTGTTTTTT. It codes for CASSYLRGSSEKLFF.

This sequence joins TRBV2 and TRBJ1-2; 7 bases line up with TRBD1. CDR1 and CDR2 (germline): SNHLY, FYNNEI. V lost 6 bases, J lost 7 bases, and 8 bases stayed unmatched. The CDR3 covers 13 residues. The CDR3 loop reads CASSVTGEGGYTF. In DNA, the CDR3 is TGTGCCAGCAGCGTCACAGGGGAGGGTGGCTACACCTTC.

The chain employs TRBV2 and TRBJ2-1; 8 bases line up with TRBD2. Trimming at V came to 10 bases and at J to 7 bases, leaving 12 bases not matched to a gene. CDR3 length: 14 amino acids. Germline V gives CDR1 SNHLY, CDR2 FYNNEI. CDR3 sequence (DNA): TGTGCCATCGGGGGGGGGCTAGGATTGAATGAGCAGTTCTTC. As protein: CAIGGGLGLNEQFF.

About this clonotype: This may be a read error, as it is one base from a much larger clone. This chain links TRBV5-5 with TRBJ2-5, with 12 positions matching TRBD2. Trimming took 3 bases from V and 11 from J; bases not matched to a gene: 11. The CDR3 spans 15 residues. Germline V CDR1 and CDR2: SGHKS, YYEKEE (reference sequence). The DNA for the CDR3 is TGTGCCAGCAGCTGGACGACTAGCGGGAGTCATGAGCAGTACTTC. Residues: CASSWTTSGSHEQYF.

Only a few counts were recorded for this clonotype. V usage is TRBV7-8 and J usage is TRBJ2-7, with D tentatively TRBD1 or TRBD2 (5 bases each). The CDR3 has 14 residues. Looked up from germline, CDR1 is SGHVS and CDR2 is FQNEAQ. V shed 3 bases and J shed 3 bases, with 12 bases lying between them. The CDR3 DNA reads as TGTGCCAGCAGCTTCCTGGGGGAGAACTACGAGCAGTACTTC. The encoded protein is CASSFLGENYEQYF.

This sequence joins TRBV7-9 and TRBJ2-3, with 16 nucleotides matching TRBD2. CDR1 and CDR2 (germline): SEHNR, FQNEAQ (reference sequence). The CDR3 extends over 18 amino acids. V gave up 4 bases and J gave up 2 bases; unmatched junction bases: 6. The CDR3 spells CASSSHGTSGRATDTQYF. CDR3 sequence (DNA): TGTGCCAGCAGCTCCCACGGGACTAGCGGGAGGGCCACAGATACGCAGTATTTT. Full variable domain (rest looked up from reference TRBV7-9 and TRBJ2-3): DTGVSQNPRHKITKRGQNVTFRCDPISEHNRLYWYRQTLGQGPEFLTYFQNEAQLEKSRLLSDRFSAERPKGSFSTLEIQRTEQGDSAMYLCASSSHGTSGRATDTQYFGPGTRLTVL.

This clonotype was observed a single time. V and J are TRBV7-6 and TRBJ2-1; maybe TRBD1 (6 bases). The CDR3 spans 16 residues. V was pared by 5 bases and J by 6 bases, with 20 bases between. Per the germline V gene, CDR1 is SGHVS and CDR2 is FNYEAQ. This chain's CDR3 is CASSPAPGSGVNEQFF. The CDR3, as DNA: TGTGCCAGCAGCCCCGCACCGGGGTCAGGGGTCAATGAGCAGTTCTTC.

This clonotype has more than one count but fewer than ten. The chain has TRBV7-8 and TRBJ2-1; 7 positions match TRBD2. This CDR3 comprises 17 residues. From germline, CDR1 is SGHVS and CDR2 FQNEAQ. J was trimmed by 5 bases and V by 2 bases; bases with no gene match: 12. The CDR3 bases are TGTGCCAGCAGCTTATCGTATGCGGGAGATTACGACAATGAGCAGTTCTTC. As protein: CASSLSYAGDYDNEQFF.

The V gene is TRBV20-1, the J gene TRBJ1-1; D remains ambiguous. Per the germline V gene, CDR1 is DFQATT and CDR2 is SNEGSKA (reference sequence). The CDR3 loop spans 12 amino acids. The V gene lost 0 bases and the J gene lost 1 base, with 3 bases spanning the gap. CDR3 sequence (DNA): TGCAGTGCTAGAGATTCGAACACTGAAGCTTTCTTT. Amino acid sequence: CSARDSNTEAFF.

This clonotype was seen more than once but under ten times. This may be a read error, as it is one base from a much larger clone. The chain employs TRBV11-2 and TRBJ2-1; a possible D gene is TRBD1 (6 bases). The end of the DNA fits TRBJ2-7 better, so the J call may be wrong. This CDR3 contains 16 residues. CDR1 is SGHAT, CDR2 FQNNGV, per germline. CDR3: CASSLDGRGSYNEQYF. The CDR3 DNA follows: TGTGCCAGCAGCTTAGACGGCAGGGGTTCCTACAATGAGCAGTACTTC.

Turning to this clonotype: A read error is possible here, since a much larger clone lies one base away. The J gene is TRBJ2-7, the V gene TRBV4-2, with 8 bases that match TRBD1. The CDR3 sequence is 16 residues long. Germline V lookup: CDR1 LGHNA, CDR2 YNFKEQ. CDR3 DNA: TGTGCCAACAGCCAAGTGGGGCAGGGGGCTTCCTACGAGCAGTACTTC. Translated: CANSQVGQGASYEQYF.